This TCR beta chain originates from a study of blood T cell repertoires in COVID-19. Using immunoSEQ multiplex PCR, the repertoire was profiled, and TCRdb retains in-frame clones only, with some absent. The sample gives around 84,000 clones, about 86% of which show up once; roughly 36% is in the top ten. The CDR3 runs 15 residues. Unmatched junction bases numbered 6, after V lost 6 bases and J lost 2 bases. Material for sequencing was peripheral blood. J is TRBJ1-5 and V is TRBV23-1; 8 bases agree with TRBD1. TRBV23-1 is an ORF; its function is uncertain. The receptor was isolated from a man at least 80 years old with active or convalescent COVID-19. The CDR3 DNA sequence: TGCGCCAGCAGCCGTAGACAGGGGCGCAATCAGCCCCAGCATTTT. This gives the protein CASSRRQGRNQPQHF.